The entry that follows covers one T cell receptor beta chain sequence. V was cut by 7 bases and J by 7 bases, with 18 bases left in between. The CDR3 sequence is 14 residues long. CDR1 and CDR2 from the germline V gene are SGHRS and YFSETQ. Method: immunoSEQ multiplex PCR; TCRdb's copy keeps in-frame clones and lacks some. The data show roughly 180,000 clones, with 70% to 90% seen just once and about 1.2% held by the top ten. The sample is drawn from a study of blood T cell repertoires in COVID-19. The chain employs TRBV5-1 and TRBJ2-1; D perhaps matches TRBD2 (7 bases). Input material: peripheral blood. The receptor's source is a man between 60 and 75 years old who had recovered from COVID-19. For the CDR3, the DNA is TGCGCCAGCTCAGGGAGGGGGGGACCGAATGAGCAGTTCTTC. It yields the protein CASSGRGGPNEQFF.